This T cell receptor (beta chain) is from a study of OX40 agonist ivuxolimab in advanced cancers. Notes on the study in general: In the 0.1 to 3.0 mg/kg range, CD4+ and CD8+ blood T cells had expanded clonally by week 6.

Here immunoSEQ multiplex PCR was the method, and the copy in TCRdb shows in-frame clones only, minus some. This table has tens of thousands of clones, 85% to 90% appearing once. To note about this clone: The antigen is undetermined.

Samples were taken at baseline and on day 1 of cycles 4 and 7. The sample was CD4+ or CD8+ T cells sorted from blood, taken in a trial of the OX40 agonist ivuxolimab. The clonotype comes from an adult with an advanced solid tumor such as melanoma, head and neck, liver or kidney cancer.

Here the CDR3 reads CAISESGGGSSYEQYF. The DNA of the CDR3 is TGTGCCATCAGTGAGTCTGGCGGAGGGAGCTCCTACGAGCAGTACTTC. The chain has TRBV10-3 and TRBJ2-7, with a possible D match to TRBD2 (6 bases). CDR3 length: 16 residues. Germline V gene lookup returns CDR1 ENHRY and CDR2 SYGVKD. V gave up 0 bases and J gave up 0 bases, with 12 bases separating them.